These 24 T cell receptor beta chains were sequenced from one sample in a study of T cell responses to AZD1222 COVID-19 vaccine. The data were produced by immunoSEQ multiplex PCR, yet TCRdb's version contains in-frame clones alone and is incomplete. The sample carries tens of thousands of clones, roughly 85% recorded once. Here the sequenced sample was peripheral blood, taken on day 0 of AZD1222 vaccination. All receptors derive from an adult in good health.

The chain uses TRBV7-2 and TRBJ2-7; possible D gene TRBD2, 5 bases. The CDR3 spans 14 residues. V shed 0 bases and J shed 5 bases, with 11 bases lying between them. Germline CDR1 is SGHTA and CDR2 is FQGNSA. The CDR3 loop is CASSLASGYDEQYF. In DNA form, the CDR3 reads TGTGCCAGCAGCTTAGCCTCGGGGTACGACGAGCAGTACTTC.

The chain links TRBV19 to TRBJ1-1, with D unclear. This CDR3 is 13 amino acids long. The V gene's germline CDR1 is LNHDA and CDR2 SQIVND (reference sequence). V was trimmed by 9 bases and J by 1 base, leaving 12 bases between them. CDR3 sequence: CASGGRENTEAFF. In nucleotides, the CDR3 is TGTGCCAGCGGAGGGAGGGAGAACACTGAAGCTTTCTTT.

In its sample, this clone was seen a few times. This chain links TRBV6-5 with TRBJ1-1, with D tentatively TRBD1 (6 bases). Trimming left V 2 bases short and J 4 bases short, with 11 bases between. The germline CDR1 and CDR2 sequences are MNHEY and SVGAGI. The CDR3 has 14 amino acids. The CDR3 is CASSYTGQPTEAFF. CDR3 in DNA: TGTGCCAGCAGTTACACCGGACAGCCCACTGAAGCTTTCTTT.

The chain combines TRBV4-3 with TRBJ2-7; the D gene is possibly TRBD1 (5 bases). The V gene's germline CDR1 is LGHNA and CDR2 YSLEER. This CDR3 is 13 amino acids long. The germline V and J ends were trimmed by 4 bases and 5 bases, with 12 bases remaining between them. The CDR3 nucleotides read TGCGCCAGCAGCCTTCAAGGGGCAGACGAGCAGTACTTC. It yields the protein CASSLQGADEQYF.

The chain combines TRBV2 with TRBJ1-2; D unresolved. The CDR3 totals 14 residues. V lost 2 bases and J lost 3, with 10 bases in between. Germline CDR1 and CDR2: SNHLY and FYNNEI. The CDR3 spells CASSEITRDYGYTF. CDR3 coding DNA: TGTGCCAGCAGTGAAATAACCCGGGACTATGGCTACACCTTC.

Remarks on this clone: One junction end disagrees with the germline gene, perhaps due to a read error. The chain recombines TRBV10-3 with TRBJ2-7, with D perhaps matching TRBD1 or TRBD2 (5 bases each). This CDR3 contains 12 residues. Looked up from germline, CDR1 is ENHRY and CDR2 is SYGVKD. CDR3 loop: CAISESTGTALF. CDR3 DNA: TGTGCCATCAGTGAGTCGACCGGGACGGCCCTCTTC.

This clone was picked up a small number of times. The CDR3 here is CASSLNEAYEQYF. The CDR3 DNA follows: TGTGCCAGCAGCCTCAACGAGGCCTACGAGCAGTACTTC. This sequence joins TRBV7-2 and TRBJ2-7, with D unclear. From germline, CDR1 is SGHTA and CDR2 FQGNSA. The CDR3 extends over 13 amino acids. Trimming pared 5 bases from V and 2 bases from J, leaving 10 bases between.

This clone was counted once. V usage is TRBV5-6 and J usage is TRBJ1-2, with 8 nucleotides matching TRBD1. V dropped 5 bases and J dropped 8; count of bases not matched to a gene: 14. From germline, CDR1 is SGHDT and CDR2 YYEEEE. This CDR3 has 15 amino acids. The CDR3 sequence is CASSHGQGLGGGYTF. The DNA for the CDR3 is TGTGCCAGCAGTCATGGACAGGGCCTAGGTGGCGGCTACACCTTC. Variable domain in full (rest from reference TRBV5-6 and TRBJ1-2): DAGVTQSPTHLIKTRGQQVTLRCSPKSGHDTVSWYQQALGQGPQFIFQYYEEEERQRGNFPDRFSGHQFPNYSSELNVNALLLGDSALYLCASSHGQGLGGGYTFGSGTRLTVV.

The chain uses TRBV2 and TRBJ1-1; the match to TRBD1 covers 8 bases. Trimming took 6 bases from V and 2 from J; bases not matched to a gene: 11. This CDR3 contains 16 residues. Per germline, CDR1 SNHLY and CDR2 FYNNEI. The CDR3 here is CASRGQGQGGNTEAFF. The CDR3, as DNA: TGTGCCAGCAGGGGACAAGGACAGGGAGGAAACACTGAAGCTTTCTTT.

This chain uses TRBV6-5 with TRBJ2-1, with 10 positions matching TRBD1. With 4 bases clipped from V and 4 bases from J, the junction kept 4 bases outside the gene matches. The CDR3 runs to 15 residues. CDR1 MNHEY and CDR2 SVGAGI come from the germline V gene. Here the CDR3 reads CASSSWTGGYNEQFF. DNA for the CDR3: TGTGCCAGCAGTTCATGGACAGGGGGTTACAATGAGCAGTTCTTC.

The chain is built from TRBV28 and TRBJ2-3; D tentatively reads TRBD1 or TRBD2 (5 bases each). Germline V gives CDR1 MDHEN, CDR2 SYDVKM. The CDR3 length is 15 residues. With 6 bases removed from V and 4 bases from J, the gap between germline ends came to 17 bases. In DNA form, the CDR3 reads TGTGCCAGCAGGGGGACCGTTGTGTGGGCAGATACGCAGTATTTT. Translating it yields CASRGTVVWADTQYF.

The rearrangement links TRBV19 to TRBJ2-7; 11 positions match TRBD2. Germline assignment: CDR1 LNHDA and CDR2 SQIVND (reference sequence). J was trimmed by 2 bases and V by 4 bases; bases with no gene match: 4. This CDR3 spans 15 amino acids. CDR3 in amino acids: CASSSGLAGAYEQYF. The CDR3 nucleotides read TGTGCCAGTAGTAGCGGACTAGCGGGTGCCTACGAGCAGTACTTC.

This clone was picked up one time. This chain connects TRBV27 to TRBJ1-1, with D uncertain. The CDR3 covers 14 residues. Per the germline V gene, CDR1 is MNHEY and CDR2 is SMNVEV (reference sequence). V was cut by 9 bases and J by 0 bases, with 14 bases left in between. The CDR3 nucleotides read TGTGCCAGTCGCGGCGACTTAATGAACACTGAAGCTTTCTTT. This encodes CASRGDLMNTEAFF.

The chain has TRBV19 and TRBJ1-2, with TRBD1 matching 9 bases. Trimming removed 5 bases from V and 4 bases from J; junction bases left unmatched: 8. CDR1 is LNHDA, CDR2 SQIVND, per germline (reference sequence). This CDR3 contains 15 residues. DNA for the CDR3: TGTGCCAGTAGTCTCTGGACAGGGGAGGTCTATGGCTACACCTTC. Translated: CASSLWTGEVYGYTF.

The V gene is TRBV20-1, the J gene TRBJ2-5; 10 bases map to TRBD1. Germline-derived CDR1 and CDR2 are DFQATT and SNEGSKA (reference sequence). The CDR3 runs to 18 residues. Trimming at V came to 3 bases and at J to 6 bases, leaving 19 bases not matched to a gene. CDR3 loop: CSASNLVRTGGSSQTQYF. CDR3 in DNA: TGCAGTGCTAGTAATCTAGTCCGGACAGGGGGGTCCAGCCAGACCCAGTACTTC.

The gene calls are TRBV4-3 and TRBJ2-7; 10 nucleotides line up with TRBD2. From germline, CDR1 is LGHNA and CDR2 YSLEER. The CDR3 covers 18 residues. The trim removed 1 base at V and 0 bases at J, leaving 9 bases unmatched. Here the CDR3 reads CASSQVLAGEFRSYEQYF. CDR3 nucleotides: TGCGCCAGCAGCCAAGTGCTAGCGGGGGAGTTCCGCTCCTACGAGCAGTACTTC.

This clone was seen a single time. The genes are TRBV15 and TRBJ2-2; D unclear. V dropped 1 base and J dropped 8 bases, with 11 bases sitting between them. The CDR3 totals 14 residues. Germline V gene sequence: CDR1 LNHNV, CDR2 YYDKDF (reference sequence). This CDR3 is CATSRVVNRGELFF. The CDR3 DNA reads as TGTGCCACCAGCAGAGTTGTGAACCGTGGGGAGCTGTTTTTT. Supplemented by reference TRBV15 and TRBJ2-2, the full variable domain reads DAMVIQNPRYQVTQFGKPVTLSCSQTLNHNVMYWYQQKSSQAPKLLFHYYDKDFNNEADTPDNFQSRRPNTSFCFLDIRSPGLGDTAMYLCATSRVVNRGELFFGEGSRLTVL.

The genes are TRBV18 and TRBJ1-2; maybe TRBD1 (5 bases). The CDR3 covers 14 residues. Germline V gene sequence: CDR1 KGHSH, CDR2 LQKENI. The V end lost 3 bases, the J end lost 3 bases, and 11 bases lay between the germline ends. CDR3 loop: CASSPSRADYGYTF. DNA of the CDR3: TGTGCCAGCTCACCCAGCAGGGCCGACTATGGCTACACCTTC.

The rearrangement links TRBV6-2 or TRBV6-3 to TRBJ1-5; D remains unclear. CDR1 MNHEY and CDR2 SVGEGT come from the germline V gene. CDR3 length: 15 residues. The V end was cut by 7 bases, the J end by 6 bases, with 19 bases between. The CDR3 nucleotides are TGTGCCAGCACCCCCGGGCCGCGACGGGGTCAGCCCCAGCATTTT. It is translated as CASTPGPRRGQPQHF.

CDR3 coding DNA: TGTGCCAGCAGTGGGACAGGGAACTATGGCTACACCTTC. It yields the protein CASSGTGNYGYTF. V usage is TRBV2 and J usage is TRBJ1-2; 8 bases match TRBD1. CDR3 length: 13 residues. Germline V CDR1 and CDR2: SNHLY, FYNNEI. The trim removed 4 bases at V and 2 bases at J, leaving 0 bases unmatched.

The chain combines TRBV19 with TRBJ1-3; D is possibly TRBD1 (5 bases). V shed 3 bases and J shed 0 bases, with 9 bases lying between them. This CDR3 is 15 amino acids long. The germline gives CDR1 LNHDA, CDR2 SQIVND (reference sequence). CDR3 nucleotides: TGTGCCAGTAGTATGGGGGATAGCTCTGGAAACACCATATATTTT. This encodes CASSMGDSSGNTIYF.

The chain recombines TRBV5-3 with TRBJ2-3, with 8 bases that match TRBD2. TRBV5-3 is classed as an ORF, of uncertain function. The CDR3 is made up of 16 amino acids. V lost 2 bases, J lost 0 bases, and 5 bases stayed unmatched. The CDR3 loop is CARSFRAGESTDTQYF. In DNA form, the CDR3 reads TGTGCCAGAAGCTTCCGAGCGGGGGAGAGCACAGATACGCAGTATTTT.

V usage is TRBV28 and J usage is TRBJ2-3; D possibly corresponds to TRBD1 (6 bases). Germline V gene data show CDR1 as MDHEN and CDR2 as SYDVKM. Trimming pared 0 bases from V and 5 bases from J, leaving 21 bases between. This CDR3 has 18 amino acids. DNA of the CDR3: TGTGCCAGCAGTTTATGGTTGGACAGTAACGTGTGGGGAGATACGCAGTATTTT. As protein: CASSLWLDSNVWGDTQYF.

The chain couples TRBV29-1 to TRBJ2-3, with D hard to call. The CDR3 contains 11 residues. V was shortened by 1 base and J by 9 bases, with 8 bases between the two germline ends. Germline V lookup: CDR1 SQVTM, CDR2 ANQGSEA. CDR3 protein: CSVEAIGTQYF. CDR3 nucleotide sequence: TGCAGCGTTGAAGCCATCGGGACGCAGTATTTT.